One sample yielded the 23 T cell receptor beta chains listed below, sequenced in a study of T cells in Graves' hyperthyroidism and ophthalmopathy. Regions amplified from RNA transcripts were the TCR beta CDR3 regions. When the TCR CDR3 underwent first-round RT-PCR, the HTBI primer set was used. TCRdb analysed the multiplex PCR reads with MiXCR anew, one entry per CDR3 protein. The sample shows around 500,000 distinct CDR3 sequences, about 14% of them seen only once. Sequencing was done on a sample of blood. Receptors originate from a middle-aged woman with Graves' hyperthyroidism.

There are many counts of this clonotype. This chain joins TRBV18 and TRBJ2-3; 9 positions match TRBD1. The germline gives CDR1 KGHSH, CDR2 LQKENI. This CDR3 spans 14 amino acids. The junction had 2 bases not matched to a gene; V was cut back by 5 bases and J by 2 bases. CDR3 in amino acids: CASSKQGATDTQYF. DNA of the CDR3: TGTGCCAGCTCAAAACAGGGGGCCACAGATACGCAGTATTTT.

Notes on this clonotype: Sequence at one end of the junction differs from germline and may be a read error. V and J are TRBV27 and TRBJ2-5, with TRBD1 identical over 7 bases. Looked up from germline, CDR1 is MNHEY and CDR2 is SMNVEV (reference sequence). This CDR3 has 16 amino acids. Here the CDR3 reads CVSSPIGTAVQETQYF. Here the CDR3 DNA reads TGTGTCAGCAGCCCAATAGGGACAGCCGTCCAAGAGACCCAGTACTTC.

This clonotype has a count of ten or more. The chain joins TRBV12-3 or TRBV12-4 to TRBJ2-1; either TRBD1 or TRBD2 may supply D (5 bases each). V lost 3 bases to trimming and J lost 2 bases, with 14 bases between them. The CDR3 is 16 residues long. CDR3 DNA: TGTGCCAGCAGTTTCCTTCGGCAGGGACCCTACAATGAGCAGTTCTTC. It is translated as CASSFLRQGPYNEQFF.

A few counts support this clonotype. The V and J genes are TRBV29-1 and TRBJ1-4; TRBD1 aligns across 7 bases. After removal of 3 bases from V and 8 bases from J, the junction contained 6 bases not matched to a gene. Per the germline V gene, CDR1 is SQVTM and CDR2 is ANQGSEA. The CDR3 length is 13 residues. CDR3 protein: CSVDGTEEEKLFF. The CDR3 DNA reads TGCAGCGTTGATGGGACAGAGGAGGAAAAACTGTTTTTT.

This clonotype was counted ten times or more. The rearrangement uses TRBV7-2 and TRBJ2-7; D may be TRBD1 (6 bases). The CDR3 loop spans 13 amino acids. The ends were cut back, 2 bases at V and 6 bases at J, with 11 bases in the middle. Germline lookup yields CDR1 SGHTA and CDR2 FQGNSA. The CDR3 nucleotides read TGTGCCAGCAGCTTAATCCAGGGGCTCGAGCAGTACTTC. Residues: CASSLIQGLEQYF. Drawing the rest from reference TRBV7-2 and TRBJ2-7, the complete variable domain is GAGVSQSPSNKVTEKGKDVELRCDPISGHTALYWYRQSLGQGLEFLIYFQGNSAPDKSGLPSDRFSAERTGGSVSTLTIQRTQQEDSAVYLCASSLIQGLEQYFGPGTRLTVT.

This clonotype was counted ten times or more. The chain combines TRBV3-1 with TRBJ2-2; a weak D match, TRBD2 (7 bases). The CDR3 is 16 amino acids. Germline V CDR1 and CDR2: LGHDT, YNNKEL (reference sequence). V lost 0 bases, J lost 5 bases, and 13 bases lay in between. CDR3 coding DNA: TGTGCCAGCAGCCAAGATCGGGGAGGGGGAACCGGGGAGCTGTTTTTT. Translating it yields CASSQDRGGGTGELFF. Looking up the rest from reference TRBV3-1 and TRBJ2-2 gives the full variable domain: DTAVSQTPKYLVTQMGNDKSIKCEQNLGHDTMYWYKQDSKKFLKIMFSYNNKELIINETVPNRFSPKSPDKAHLNLHINSLELGDSAVYFCASSQDRGGGTGELFFGEGSRLTVL.

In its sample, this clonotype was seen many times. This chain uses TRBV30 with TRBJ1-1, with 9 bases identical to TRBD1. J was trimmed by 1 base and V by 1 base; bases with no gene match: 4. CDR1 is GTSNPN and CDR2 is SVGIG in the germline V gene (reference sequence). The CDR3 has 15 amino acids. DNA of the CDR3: TGTGCCTGGAGTGCAACAGGGGGCGGGAACACTGAAGCTTTCTTT. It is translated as CAWSATGGGNTEAFF.

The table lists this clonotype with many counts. CDR3 protein: CASSFGSPYNEQFF. The CDR3 bases are TGTGCCAGCAGCTTTGGCAGTCCCTACAATGAGCAGTTCTTC. The chain uses TRBV5-5 and TRBJ2-1; D not certain. Looked up from germline, CDR1 is SGHKS and CDR2 is YYEKEE (reference sequence). The germline V and J ends were trimmed by 2 bases and 2 bases, with 8 bases remaining between them. This CDR3 contains 14 residues.

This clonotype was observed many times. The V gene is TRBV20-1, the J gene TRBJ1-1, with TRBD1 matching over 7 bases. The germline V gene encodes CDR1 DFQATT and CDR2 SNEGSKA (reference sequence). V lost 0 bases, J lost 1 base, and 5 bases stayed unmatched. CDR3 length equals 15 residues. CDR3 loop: CSARDAGGTNTEAFF. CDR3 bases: TGCAGTGCTAGAGACGCAGGGGGAACGAACACTGAAGCTTTCTTT.

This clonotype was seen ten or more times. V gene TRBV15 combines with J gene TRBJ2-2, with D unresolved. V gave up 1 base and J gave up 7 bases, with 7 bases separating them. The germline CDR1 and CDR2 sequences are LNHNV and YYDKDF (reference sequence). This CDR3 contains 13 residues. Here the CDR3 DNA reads TGTGCCACCAGCAGAGTGGGCAGCGGGGAGCTGTTTTTT. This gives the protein CATSRVGSGELFF.

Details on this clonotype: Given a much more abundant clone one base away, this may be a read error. The CDR3: CSVACGRPLDEQFF. The CDR3 DNA sequence: TGCAGCGTTGCCTGCGGGAGGCCCCTCGATGAGCAGTTCTTC. This chain joins TRBV29-1 and TRBJ2-1; TRBD2 matches at 8 bases. CDR1 is SQVTM and CDR2 is ANQGSEA in the germline V gene. The J segment lost 8 bases and the V segment lost 4 bases, leaving 10 bases of the junction unmatched. The CDR3 runs to 14 residues.

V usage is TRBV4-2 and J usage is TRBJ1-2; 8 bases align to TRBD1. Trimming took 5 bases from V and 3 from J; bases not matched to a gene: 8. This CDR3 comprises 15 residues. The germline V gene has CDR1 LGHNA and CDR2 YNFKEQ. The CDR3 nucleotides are TGTGCCAGCAGCTCACTACAGGGGGGCGACTATGGCTACACCTTC. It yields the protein CASSSLQGGDYGYTF.

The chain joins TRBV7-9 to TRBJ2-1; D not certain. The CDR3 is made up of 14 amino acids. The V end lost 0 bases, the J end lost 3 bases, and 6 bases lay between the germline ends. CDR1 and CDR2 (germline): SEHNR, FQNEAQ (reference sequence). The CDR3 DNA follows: TGTGCCAGCAGCTTAGCACAGAGCTACAATGAGCAGTTCTTC. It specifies CASSLAQSYNEQFF.

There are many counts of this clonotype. CDR3 DNA: TGTGCCACCAGTGATTTCGCGAAGGGCGCAGATACGCAGTATTTT. Protein: CATSDFAKGADTQYF. The V call is TRBV24-1, the J call TRBJ2-3; D call uncertain. V lost 1 base to trimming and J lost 4 bases, with 11 bases between them. The CDR3 is 15 amino acids. The germline gives CDR1 KGHDR, CDR2 SFDVKD.

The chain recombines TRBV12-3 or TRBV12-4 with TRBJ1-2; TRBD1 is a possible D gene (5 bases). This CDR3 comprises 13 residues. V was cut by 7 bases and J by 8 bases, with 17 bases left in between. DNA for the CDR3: TGTGCCAGCACCTATTTTGGGGGAGACGGCTACACCTTC. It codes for CASTYFGGDGYTF.

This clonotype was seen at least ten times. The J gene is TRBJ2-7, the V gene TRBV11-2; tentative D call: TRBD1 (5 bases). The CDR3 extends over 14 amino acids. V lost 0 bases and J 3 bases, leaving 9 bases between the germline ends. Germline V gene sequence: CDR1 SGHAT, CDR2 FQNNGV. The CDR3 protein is CASSLESGFYEQYF. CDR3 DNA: TGTGCCAGCAGCTTAGAGTCAGGGTTCTACGAGCAGTACTTC.

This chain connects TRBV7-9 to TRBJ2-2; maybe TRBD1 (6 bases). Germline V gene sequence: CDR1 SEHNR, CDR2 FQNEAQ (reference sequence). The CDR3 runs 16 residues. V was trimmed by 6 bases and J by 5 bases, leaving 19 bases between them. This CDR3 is CASRPVRQERTGELFF. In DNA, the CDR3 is TGTGCCAGCAGACCCGTGAGACAGGAGAGGACCGGGGAGCTGTTTTTT.

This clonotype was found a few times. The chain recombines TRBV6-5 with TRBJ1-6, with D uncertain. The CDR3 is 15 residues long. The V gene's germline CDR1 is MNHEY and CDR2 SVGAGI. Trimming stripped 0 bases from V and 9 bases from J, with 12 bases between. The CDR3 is CASSYSRSMGSPLHF. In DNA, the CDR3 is TGTGCCAGCAGTTACTCTCGGAGTATGGGTTCACCCCTCCACTTT.

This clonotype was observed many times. The CDR3 reads CASSVDPNPEQFF. The CDR3, as DNA: TGTGCCAGCAGCGTAGACCCGAACCCTGAGCAGTTCTTC. The genes are TRBV9 and TRBJ2-1; D not resolved. The germline V gene encodes CDR1 SGDLS and CDR2 YYNGEE. The CDR3 spans 13 residues. Deletions cut 0 bases from V and 9 bases from J, with 10 bases between.

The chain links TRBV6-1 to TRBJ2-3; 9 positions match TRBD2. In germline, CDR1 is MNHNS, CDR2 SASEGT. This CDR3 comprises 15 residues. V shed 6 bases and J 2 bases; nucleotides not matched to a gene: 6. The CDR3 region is CASRLAGATTDTQYF. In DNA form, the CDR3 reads TGTGCCAGCAGGTTAGCGGGAGCTACCACAGATACGCAGTATTTT.

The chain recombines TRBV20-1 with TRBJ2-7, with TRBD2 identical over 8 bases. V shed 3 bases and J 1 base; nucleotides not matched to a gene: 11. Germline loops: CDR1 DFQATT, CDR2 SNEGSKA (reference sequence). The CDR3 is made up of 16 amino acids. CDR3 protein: CSASRRERERSYEQYF. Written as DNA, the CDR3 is TGCAGTGCTAGTCGTAGGGAGCGGGAGAGGTCCTACGAGCAGTACTTC.

The CDR3 sequence: CSARDPHTGELFF. The DNA for the CDR3 is TGCAGTGCTAGAGATCCGCACACCGGGGAGCTGTTTTTT. The chain links TRBV20-1 to TRBJ2-2, with D unresolved. Trimming removed 0 bases at V and 3 bases at J, with 5 bases between. The CDR3 consists of 13 residues. Germline loops: CDR1 DFQATT, CDR2 SNEGSKA (reference sequence).

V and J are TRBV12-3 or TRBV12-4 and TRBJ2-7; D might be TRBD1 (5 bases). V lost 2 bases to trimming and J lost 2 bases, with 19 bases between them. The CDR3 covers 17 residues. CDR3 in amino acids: CASSLPTATGVTYEQYF. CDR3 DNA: TGTGCCAGCAGTTTACCCACGGCAACAGGCGTAACCTACGAGCAGTACTTC.